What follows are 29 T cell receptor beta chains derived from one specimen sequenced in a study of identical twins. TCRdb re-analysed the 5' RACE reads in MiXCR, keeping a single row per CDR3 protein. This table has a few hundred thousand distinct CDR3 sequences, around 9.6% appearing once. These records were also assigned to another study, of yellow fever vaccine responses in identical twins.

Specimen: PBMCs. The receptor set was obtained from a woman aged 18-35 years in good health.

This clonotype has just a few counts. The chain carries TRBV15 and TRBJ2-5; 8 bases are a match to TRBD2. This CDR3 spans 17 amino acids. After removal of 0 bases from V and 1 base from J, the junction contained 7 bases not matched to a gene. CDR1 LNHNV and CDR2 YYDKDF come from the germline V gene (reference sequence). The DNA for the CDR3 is TGTGCCACCAGCAGAGATCGAACGGGGGGGCGCCAAGAGACCCAGTACTTC. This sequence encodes CATSRDRTGGRQETQYF. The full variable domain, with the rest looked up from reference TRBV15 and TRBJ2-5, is DAMVIQNPRYQVTQFGKPVTLSCSQTLNHNVMYWYQQKSSQAPKLLFHYYDKDFNNEADTPDNFQSRRPNTSFCFLDIRSPGLGDTAMYLCATSRDRTGGRQETQYFGPGTRLLVL.

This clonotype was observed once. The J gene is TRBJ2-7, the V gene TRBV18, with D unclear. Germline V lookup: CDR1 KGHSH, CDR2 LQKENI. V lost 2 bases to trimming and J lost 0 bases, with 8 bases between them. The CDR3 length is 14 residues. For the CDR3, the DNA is TGTGCCAGCTCACCAAGGGCGCACTCCTACGAGCAGTACTTC. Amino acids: CASSPRAHSYEQYF.

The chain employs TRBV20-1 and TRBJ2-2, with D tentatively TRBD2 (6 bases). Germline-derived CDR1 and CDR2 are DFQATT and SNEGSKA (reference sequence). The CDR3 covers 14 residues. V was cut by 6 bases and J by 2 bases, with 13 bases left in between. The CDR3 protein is CSAKISGNTGELFF. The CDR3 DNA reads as TGCAGTGCGAAAATTAGCGGTAACACCGGGGAGCTGTTTTTT.

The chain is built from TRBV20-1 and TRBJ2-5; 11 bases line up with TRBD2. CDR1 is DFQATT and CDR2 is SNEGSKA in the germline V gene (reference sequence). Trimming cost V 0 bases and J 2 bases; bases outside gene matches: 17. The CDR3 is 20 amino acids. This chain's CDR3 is CSARDPIWPSGGPIQETQYF. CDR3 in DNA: TGCAGTGCTAGAGATCCAATTTGGCCTAGCGGGGGGCCAATACAAGAGACCCAGTACTTC.

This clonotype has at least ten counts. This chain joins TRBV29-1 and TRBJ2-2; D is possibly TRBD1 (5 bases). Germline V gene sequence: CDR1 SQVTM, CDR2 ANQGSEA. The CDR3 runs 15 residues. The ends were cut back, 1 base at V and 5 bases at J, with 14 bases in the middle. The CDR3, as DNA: TGCAGCGTTGAAGGATTGTCAGGGCAGACCGGGGAGCTGTTTTTT. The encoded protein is CSVEGLSGQTGELFF.

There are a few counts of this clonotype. The CDR3 DNA reads as TGCAGTGCGGGCGGGAGGGCCGGGAATGAGCAGTTCTTC. Translation gives CSAGGRAGNEQFF. V usage is TRBV20-1 and J usage is TRBJ2-1; TRBD2 matches 9 bases. J was trimmed by 7 bases and V by 6 bases; bases with no gene match: 7. The CDR3 totals 13 residues. Looked up from germline, CDR1 is DFQATT and CDR2 is SNEGSKA (reference sequence).

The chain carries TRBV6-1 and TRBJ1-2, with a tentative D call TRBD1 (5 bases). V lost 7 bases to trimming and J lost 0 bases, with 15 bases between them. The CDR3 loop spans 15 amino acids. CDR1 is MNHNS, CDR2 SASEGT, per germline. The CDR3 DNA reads TGTGCCAGCACCCCCGGGGGAGAAGCTAACTATGGCTACACCTTC. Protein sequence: CASTPGGEANYGYTF.

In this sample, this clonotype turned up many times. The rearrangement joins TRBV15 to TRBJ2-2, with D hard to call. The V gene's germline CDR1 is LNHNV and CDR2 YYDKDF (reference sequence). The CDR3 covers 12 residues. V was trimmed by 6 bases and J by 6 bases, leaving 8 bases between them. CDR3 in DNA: TGTGCCACCAGGAAATCTGCCGGGGAGCTGTTTTTT. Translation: CATRKSAGELFF.

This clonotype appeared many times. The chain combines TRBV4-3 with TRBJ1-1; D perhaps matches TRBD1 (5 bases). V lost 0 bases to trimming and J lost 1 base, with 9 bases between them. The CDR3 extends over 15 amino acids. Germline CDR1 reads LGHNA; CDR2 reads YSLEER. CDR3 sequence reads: CASSQEPGQNTEAFF. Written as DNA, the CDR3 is TGCGCCAGCAGCCAAGAGCCAGGGCAGAACACTGAAGCTTTCTTT.

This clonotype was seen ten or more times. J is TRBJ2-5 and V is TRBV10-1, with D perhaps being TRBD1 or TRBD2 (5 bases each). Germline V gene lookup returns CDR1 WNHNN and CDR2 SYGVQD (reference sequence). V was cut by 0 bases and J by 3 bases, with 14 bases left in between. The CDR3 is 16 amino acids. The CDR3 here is CASSESGPGTEETQYF. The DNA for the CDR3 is TGCGCCAGCAGTGAGTCGGGACCGGGGACGGAAGAGACCCAGTACTTC.

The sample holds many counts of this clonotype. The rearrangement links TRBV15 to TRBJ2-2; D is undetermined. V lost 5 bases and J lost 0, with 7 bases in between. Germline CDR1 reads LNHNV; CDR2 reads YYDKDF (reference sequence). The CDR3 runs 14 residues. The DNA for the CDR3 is TGTGCCACCAGCGTGAGAGCGAACACCGGGGAGCTGTTTTTT. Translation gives CATSVRANTGELFF. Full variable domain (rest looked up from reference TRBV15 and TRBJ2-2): DAMVIQNPRYQVTQFGKPVTLSCSQTLNHNVMYWYQQKSSQAPKLLFHYYDKDFNNEADTPDNFQSRRPNTSFCFLDIRSPGLGDTAMYLCATSVRANTGELFFGEGSRLTVL.

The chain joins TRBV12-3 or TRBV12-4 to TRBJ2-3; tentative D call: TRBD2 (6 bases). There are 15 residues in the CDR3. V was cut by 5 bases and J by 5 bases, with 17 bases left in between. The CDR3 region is CASSRGYERGDTQYF. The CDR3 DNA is TGTGCCAGCAGTCGGGGGTACGAGAGGGGAGATACGCAGTATTTT.

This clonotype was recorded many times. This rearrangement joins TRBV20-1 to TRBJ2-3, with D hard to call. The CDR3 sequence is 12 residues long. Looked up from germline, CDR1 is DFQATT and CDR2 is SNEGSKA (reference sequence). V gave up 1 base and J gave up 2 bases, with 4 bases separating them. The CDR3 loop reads CSARANTDTQYF. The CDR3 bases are TGCAGTGCTAGAGCCAACACAGATACGCAGTATTTT.

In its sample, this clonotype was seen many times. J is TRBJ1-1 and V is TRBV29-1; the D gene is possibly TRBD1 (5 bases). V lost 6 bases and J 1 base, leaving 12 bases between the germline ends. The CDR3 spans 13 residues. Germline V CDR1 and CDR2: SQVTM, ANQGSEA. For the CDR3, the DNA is TGCAGCGTGATCAGGGCCTCGAACACTGAAGCTTTCTTT. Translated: CSVIRASNTEAFF.

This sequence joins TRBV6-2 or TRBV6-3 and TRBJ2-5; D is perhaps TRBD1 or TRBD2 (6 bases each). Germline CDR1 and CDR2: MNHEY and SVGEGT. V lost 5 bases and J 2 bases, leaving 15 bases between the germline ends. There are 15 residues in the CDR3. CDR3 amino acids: CASSRGTHTQETQYF. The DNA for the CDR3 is TGTGCCAGCAGTAGGGGGACTCACACGCAAGAGACCCAGTACTTC.

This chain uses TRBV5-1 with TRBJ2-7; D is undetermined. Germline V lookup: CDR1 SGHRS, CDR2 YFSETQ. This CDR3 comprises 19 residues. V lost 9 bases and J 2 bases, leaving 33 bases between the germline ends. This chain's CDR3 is CATLFYPPPRNPSAYEQYF. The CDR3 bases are TGCGCCACCCTATTCTATCCCCCACCCAGGAACCCCTCCGCCTACGAGCAGTACTTC. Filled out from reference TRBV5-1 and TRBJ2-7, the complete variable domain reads KAGVTQTPRYLIKTRGQQVTLSCSPISGHRSVSWYQQTPGQGLQFLFEYFSETQRNKGNFPGRFSGRQFSNSRSEMNVSTLELGDSALYLCATLFYPPPRNPSAYEQYFGPGTRLTVT.

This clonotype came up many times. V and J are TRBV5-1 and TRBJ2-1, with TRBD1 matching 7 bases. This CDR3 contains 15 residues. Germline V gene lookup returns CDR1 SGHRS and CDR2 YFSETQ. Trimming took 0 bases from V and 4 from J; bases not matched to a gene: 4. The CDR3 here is CASSLAQGEYNEQFF. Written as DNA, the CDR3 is TGCGCCAGCAGCTTGGCCCAGGGGGAGTACAATGAGCAGTTCTTC.

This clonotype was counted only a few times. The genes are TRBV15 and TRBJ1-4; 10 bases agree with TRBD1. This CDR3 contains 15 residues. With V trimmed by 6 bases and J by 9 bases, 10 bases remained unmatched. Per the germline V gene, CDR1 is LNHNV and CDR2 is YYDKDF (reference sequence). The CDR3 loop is CATRGARTGGKKLFF. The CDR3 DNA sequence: TGTGCCACCAGAGGCGCAAGGACAGGGGGTAAAAAACTGTTTTTT.

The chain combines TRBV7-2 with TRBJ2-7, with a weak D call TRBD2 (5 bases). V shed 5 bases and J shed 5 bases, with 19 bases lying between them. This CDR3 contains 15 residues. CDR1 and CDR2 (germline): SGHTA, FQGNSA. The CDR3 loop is CASSQSGFSADEQYF. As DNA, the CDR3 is TGTGCCAGCAGCCAGAGCGGTTTTTCCGCGGACGAGCAGTACTTC. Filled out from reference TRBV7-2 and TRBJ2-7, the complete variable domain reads GAGVSQSPSNKVTEKGKDVELRCDPISGHTALYWYRQSLGQGLEFLIYFQGNSAPDKSGLPSDRFSAERTGGSVSTLTIQRTQQEDSAVYLCASSQSGFSADEQYFGPGTRLTVT.

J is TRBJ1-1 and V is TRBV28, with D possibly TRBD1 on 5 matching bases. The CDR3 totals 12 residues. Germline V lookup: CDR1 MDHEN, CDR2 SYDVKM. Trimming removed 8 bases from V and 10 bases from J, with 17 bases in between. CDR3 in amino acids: CASHRPPGRAFF. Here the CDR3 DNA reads TGTGCCAGCCACAGACCGCCAGGGAGAGCTTTCTTT. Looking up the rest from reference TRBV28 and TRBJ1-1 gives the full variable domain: DVKVTQSSRYLVKRTGEKVFLECVQDMDHENMFWYRQDPGLGLRLIYFSYDVKMKEKGDIPEGYSVSREKKERFSLILESASTNQTSMYLCASHRPPGRAFFGQGTRLTVV.

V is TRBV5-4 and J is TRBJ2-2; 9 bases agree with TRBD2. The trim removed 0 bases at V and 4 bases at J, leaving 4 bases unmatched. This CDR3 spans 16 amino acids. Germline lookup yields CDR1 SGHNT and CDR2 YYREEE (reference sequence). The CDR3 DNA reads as TGTGCCAGCAGCTTGGTTGCGGGAGGGCCCACCGGGGAGCTGTTTTTT. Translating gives CASSLVAGGPTGELFF. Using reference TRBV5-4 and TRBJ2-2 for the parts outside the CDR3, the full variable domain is ETGVTQSPTHLIKTRGQQVTLRCSSQSGHNTVSWYQQALGQGPQFIFQYYREEENGRGNFPPRFSGLQFPNYSSELNVNALELDDSALYLCASSLVAGGPTGELFFGEGSRLTVL.

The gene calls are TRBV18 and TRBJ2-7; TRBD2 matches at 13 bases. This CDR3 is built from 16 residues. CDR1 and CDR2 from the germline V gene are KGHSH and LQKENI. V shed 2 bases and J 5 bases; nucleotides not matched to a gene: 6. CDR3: CASSPGGLAGRDEQYF. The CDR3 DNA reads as TGTGCCAGCTCACCAGGGGGACTAGCGGGAAGGGACGAGCAGTACTTC.

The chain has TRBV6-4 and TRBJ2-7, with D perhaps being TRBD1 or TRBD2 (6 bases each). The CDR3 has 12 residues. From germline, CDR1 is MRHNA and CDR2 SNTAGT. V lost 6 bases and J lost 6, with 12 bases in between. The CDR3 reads CASSGGSGEQYF. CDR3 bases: TGTGCCAGCAGCGGGGGCTCGGGCGAGCAGTACTTC.

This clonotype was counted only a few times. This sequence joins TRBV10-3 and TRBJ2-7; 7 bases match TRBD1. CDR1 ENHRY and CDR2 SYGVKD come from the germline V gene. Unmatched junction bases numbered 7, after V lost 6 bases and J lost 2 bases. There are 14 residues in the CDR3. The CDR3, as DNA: TGTGCCATCAGGGCCAGACAGGGAACCTACGAGCAGTACTTC. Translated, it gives CAIRARQGTYEQYF.

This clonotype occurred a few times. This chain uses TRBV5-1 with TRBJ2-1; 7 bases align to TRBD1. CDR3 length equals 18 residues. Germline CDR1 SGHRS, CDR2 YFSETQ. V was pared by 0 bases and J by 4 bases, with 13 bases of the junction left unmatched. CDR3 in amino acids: CASSLGQGGFRGYNEQFF. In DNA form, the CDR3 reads TGCGCCAGCAGCTTGGGACAGGGTGGATTTAGGGGGTACAATGAGCAGTTCTTC.

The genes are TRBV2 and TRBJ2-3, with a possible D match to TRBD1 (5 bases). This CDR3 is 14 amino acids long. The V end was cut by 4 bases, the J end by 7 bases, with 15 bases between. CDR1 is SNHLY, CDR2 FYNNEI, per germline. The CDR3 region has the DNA TGTGCCAGCAGTGGTTCAGGACAAACATATACGCAGTATTTT. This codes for CASSGSGQTYTQYF.

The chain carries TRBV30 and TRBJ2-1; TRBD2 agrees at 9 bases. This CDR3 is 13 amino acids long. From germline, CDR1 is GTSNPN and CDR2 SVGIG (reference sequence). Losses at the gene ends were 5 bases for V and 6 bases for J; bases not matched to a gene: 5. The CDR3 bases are TGTGCCTGGGGCGGACTAGCGTTCAATGAGCAGTTCTTC. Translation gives CAWGGLAFNEQFF.

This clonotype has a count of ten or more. The CDR3 loop is CSAESGGVIYEQYF. The DNA of the CDR3 is TGCAGTGCCGAGTCTGGGGGAGTTATTTACGAGCAGTACTTC. The V call is TRBV20-1, the J call TRBJ2-7; D is tentatively TRBD1 or TRBD2 (5 bases each). The germline V gene has CDR1 DFQATT and CDR2 SNEGSKA (reference sequence). V shed 6 bases and J shed 4 bases, with 19 bases lying between them. There are 14 residues in the CDR3.

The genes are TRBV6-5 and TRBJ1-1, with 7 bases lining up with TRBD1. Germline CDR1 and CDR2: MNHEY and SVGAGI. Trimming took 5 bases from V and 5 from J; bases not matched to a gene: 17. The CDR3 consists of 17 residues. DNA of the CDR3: TGTGCCAGCAGTACTAGGGGGACAGCCGGGGCTGGTACTGAAGCTTTCTTT. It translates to CASSTRGTAGAGTEAFF.